This is a list of T cell receptor beta chains from one sample in a study of T cells in localized non-small cell lung cancer. Here immunoSEQ multiplex PCR was the method, and the copy in TCRdb shows in-frame clones only, minus some. The table has about 45,000 clones, roughly 79% seen once. Material: peripheral blood mononuclear cells, obtained before any cancer treatment. The receptors here all came from a man aged 35 to 69 with stage III lung adenocarcinoma. Both conserved end residues are part of each CDR3. The size of a clone is reported for some rows only, either as once, few or many, or as a class for expanded clones.

CDR3 protein | CDR3 length | V gene | clone size | J gene
CASSPWTTNTGELFF | 15 | TRBV7-2 | NA | TRBJ2-2
CAISDAGETQYF | 12 | TRBV10-3 | NA | TRBJ2-5
CASSVGQGGNQPQHF | 15 | TRBV7-2 | once | TRBJ1-5
CASSLRSGVAYEQYF | 15 | TRBV5-1 | NA | TRBJ2-7
CASSQGFLAKQPSTDTQYF | 19 | TRBV4-1 | NA | TRBJ2-3
CASSIFGQGEETQYF | 15 | TRBV19 | once | TRBJ2-5
CASSLDWFNYGYTF | 14 | TRBV5-1 | NA | TRBJ1-2
CASSDTVGLGGEETQYF | 17 | TRBV2 | NA | TRBJ2-5
CASSALGTASTDTQYF | 16 | TRBV7-8 | NA | TRBJ2-3
CASSDAGVFEKLFF | 14 | TRBV5-1 | NA | TRBJ1-4
CASSPGTGLKQPQHF | 15 | TRBV5-6 | once | TRBJ1-5
CAWSTPAGLNEKLFF | 15 | TRBV30 | few | TRBJ1-4
CASSVAWGDTQYF | 13 | TRBV9 | NA | TRBJ2-3
CASSTSGEYNEQFF | 14 | TRBV6-5 | once | TRBJ2-1
CASSFGRGQFRDTEAFF | 17 | TRBV27 | NA | TRBJ1-1
CASRETTRGNEQYF | 14 | TRBV6-6 | NA | TRBJ2-7
CASSSYRVGTYEQYF | 15 | TRBV5-6 | NA | TRBJ2-7
CATSGIGTGISTEAFF | 16 | TRBV15 | NA | TRBJ1-1
CASSDSAKFNNEQFF | 15 | TRBV2 | few | TRBJ2-1
CSVEGLPGLYNEQFF | 15 | TRBV29-1 | NA | TRBJ2-1
CSADRNEQFF | 10 | TRBV20-1 | NA | TRBJ2-1
CASSLMILEQYF | 12 | TRBV7-8 | NA | TRBJ2-7
CASSDTPGLAAQETQYF | 17 | TRBV6-4 | NA | TRBJ2-5
CSVDPGSREGYTF | 13 | TRBV29-1 | NA | TRBJ1-2
CASSETAHTGELFF | 14 | TRBV25-1 | once | TRBJ2-2
CSGRLAGETQYF | 12 | TRBV29-1 | NA | TRBJ2-5
CASSLDLADSREQYF | 15 | TRBV7-9 | NA | TRBJ2-7
CASSPGTSGGQQETQYF | 17 | TRBV11-2 | NA | TRBJ2-5
CASQSTDGELFF | 12 | TRBV10-2 | NA | TRBJ2-2
CASSTMSSKAFF | 12 | TRBV27 | NA | TRBJ1-1
CASSAGEGMFPGELFF | 16 | TRBV19 | NA | TRBJ2-2
CASSLEQGWANVLTF | 15 | TRBV7-2 | NA | TRBJ2-6
CASSLGDRGRQKLFF | 15 | TRBV7-6 | NA | TRBJ1-4
CASSQDRTSGGGREQFF | 17 | TRBV4-2 | NA | TRBJ2-1
CASSKVVHEQYF | 12 | TRBV21-1 | NA | TRBJ2-7
CASSEASGGKAGELFF | 16 | TRBV10-1 | NA | TRBJ2-2
CASSPTGGVAGTSTDTQYF | 19 | TRBV18 | NA | TRBJ2-3
CASRLGGTGNTIYF | 14 | TRBV27 | NA | TRBJ1-3
CASSPGTGQSYEQYF | 15 | TRBV18 | NA | TRBJ2-7
CASSLSTTEAFF | 12 | TRBV7-8 | NA | TRBJ1-1
CASRRDSGANTEAFF | 15 | TRBV2 | NA | TRBJ1-1